What follows describes a single TCR beta chain. It was with unique molecular identifiers that the TCRbeta library was prepared. TCRdb reanalysed the PCR reads using MiXCR and keeps one entry per CDR3 protein. The data show 500,000 to 600,000 distinct CDR3 sequences, 32% seen once. Germline assignment: CDR1 KGHSH and CDR2 LQKENI. V lost 2 bases, J lost 4 bases, and 12 bases lay in between. This CDR3 is built from 16 residues. This entry belongs to a study of T-cell reconstitution after alpha-beta-depleted transplantation in children. The TCR sequence derives from a human donor who donated a stem cell graft to a child with aplastic anemia. This material consisted of PBMCs from the stem cell graft donor, taken from the stem cell graft. The chain employs TRBV18 and TRBJ1-6; D is unclear. The CDR3 is CASSPFPGTYNSPLHF. The CDR3 DNA is TGTGCCAGCTCACCATTTCCGGGAACGTATAATTCACCCCTCCACTTT.